This TCR beta chain appears in the sequencing data of a study of T cell clonotyping in hematopoietic cell transplantation. V was pared by 5 bases and J by 4 bases, with 7 bases of the junction left unmatched. CDR1 is SGHVS and CDR2 is FQNEAQ in the germline V gene. The CDR3 consists of 14 residues. Study-wide points: At the given depth, recipient repertoires were over 97% de novo clonotypes. Without cell sorting, CD4 versus CD8 contributions remain unresolved. Broader posttransplant TCR repertoire diversity was predicted by graft donor and pretransplant recipient Inverse Simpson Index values.

About this clone: No antigen is known for it.

Profiling relied on immunoSEQ multiplex PCR, and the TCRdb table lists in-frame clones only, not all of them. The repertoire holds some 40,000 clones, with 85% to 95% as singletons. The chain combines TRBV7-8 with TRBJ1-1; 7 positions agree with TRBD1. Sequencing was carried out using peripheral blood mononuclear cells. This receptor was obtained from a woman between 50 and 59 years old in good health. Some clones in this sample may be carry-over from other donors' samples. In DNA form, the CDR3 reads TGTGCCAGCAGCCCCATGACAGGGATCACTGAAGCTTTCTTT. Translating it yields CASSPMTGITEAFF.